The 5 T cell receptor beta chains in this list originate from one sample, sequenced in a study of shared clonotypes between healthy human individuals. CD45RO-negative cells were positively selected for CCR7, leaving out terminally differentiated effector memory CD45RA+ cells. The method was immunoSEQ multiplex PCR; TCRdb's version includes in-frame clones alone and lacks a portion of them. The sample records about 1.9 million clones, roughly 93% being singletons. The sample was naive CD8+ T cells from PBMCs. Receptors were obtained from a man between 18 and 29 years old in good health. Some clones in this sample may be carry-over from other donors' samples.

This sequence joins TRBV4-3 and TRBJ2-5; tentatively, D is TRBD1 (8 bases). V lost 1 base and J 4 bases, leaving 22 bases between the germline ends. Germline V gene lookup returns CDR1 LGHNA and CDR2 YSLEER. This CDR3 is built from 18 residues. CDR3 residues: CASSQVLGGQGGAETQYF. The CDR3, as DNA: TGCGCCAGCAGCCAAGTTTTGGGTGGACAGGGAGGGGCAGAGACCCAGTACTTC.

The genes are TRBV9 and TRBJ1-4; D not certain. This CDR3 has 15 residues. Trimming removed 0 bases at V and 4 bases at J, with 10 bases between. Looked up from germline, CDR1 is SGDLS and CDR2 is YYNGEE. This CDR3 is CASSVEGEINEKLFF. The CDR3 DNA reads TGTGCCAGCAGCGTAGAGGGAGAAATTAATGAAAAACTGTTTTTT. The full variable domain, its missing parts supplied by reference TRBV9 and TRBJ1-4, is DSGVTQTPKHLITATGQRVTLRCSPRSGDLSVYWYQQSLDQGLQFLIQYYNGEERAKGNILERFSAQQFPDLHSELNLSSLELGDSALYFCASSVEGEINEKLFFGSGTQLSVL.

This rearrangement joins TRBV5-1 to TRBJ1-2, with TRBD1 identical over 8 bases. With 4 bases clipped from V and 4 bases from J, the junction kept 12 bases outside the gene matches. Germline V gene data show CDR1 as SGHRS and CDR2 as YFSETQ. The CDR3 has 16 residues. The CDR3 sequence is CASSPKSGTGVYGYTF. The CDR3 DNA is TGCGCCAGCAGCCCGAAATCCGGGACAGGCGTCTATGGCTACACCTTC.

V and J are TRBV27 and TRBJ1-1; possible D gene TRBD1, 6 bases. Germline CDR1 reads MNHEY; CDR2 reads SMNVEV (reference sequence). The germline V and J ends were trimmed by 10 bases and 0 bases, with 12 bases remaining between them. The CDR3 sequence is 13 residues long. The DNA for the CDR3 is TGTGCCACCCAGGGGTCGGTGAACACTGAAGCTTTCTTT. Residues: CATQGSVNTEAFF.

The chain couples TRBV23-1 to TRBJ1-4; 8 bases align to TRBD1. TRBV23-1 is an ORF; its function is uncertain. Trimming at V came to 3 bases and at J to 2 bases, leaving 11 bases not matched to a gene. The CDR3 has 18 amino acids. The CDR3 spells CASSQSGQDGGTNEKLFF. The CDR3 DNA sequence: TGCGCCAGCAGTCAGTCGGGACAGGACGGCGGGACTAATGAAAAACTGTTTTTT.